The 18 T cell receptor beta chains below come from one sample, sequenced in a study of cytomegalovirus exposure and HLA in healthy donors. Measured with immunoSEQ multiplex PCR; TCRdb has only the in-frame clones, and not every one. Of under 350,000 clones in the sample, just over 85% were seen once. The source material was PBMCs. These receptors all come from a woman younger than 30 in good health and CMV-seronegative.

V gene TRBV19 combines with J gene TRBJ1-2; a weak D match, TRBD1 (5 bases). CDR3 length: 15 residues. V lost 5 bases and J lost 8, with 21 bases in between. Germline CDR1 LNHDA, CDR2 SQIVND (reference sequence). The CDR3 region is CASSVMTASGAGYTF. CDR3 DNA sequence: TGTGCCAGTAGTGTAATGACAGCCTCGGGAGCCGGCTACACCTTC.

This clone was seen once. This sequence joins TRBV30 and TRBJ1-2, with a possible D match to TRBD1 (6 bases). Trimming removed 0 bases from V and 5 bases from J, with 10 bases in between. This CDR3 has 13 residues. Germline CDR1 is GTSNPN and CDR2 is SVGIG (reference sequence). The CDR3: CAWSVTQGYGYTF. In DNA, the CDR3 is TGTGCCTGGAGTGTAACACAGGGTTATGGCTACACCTTC.

The chain has TRBV10-3 and TRBJ2-7; D might be TRBD1 (5 bases). V lost 3 bases and J lost 3, with 15 bases in between. In germline, CDR1 is ENHRY, CDR2 SYGVKD. CDR3 length equals 15 residues. The CDR3 loop reads CAISDHRPPDYEQYF. DNA for the CDR3: TGTGCCATCAGTGATCACAGGCCCCCCGACTACGAGCAGTACTTC.

The genes are TRBV5-1 and TRBJ2-7, with a weak D call TRBD2 (5 bases). V lost 1 base and J lost 0, with 17 bases in between. This CDR3 is 17 amino acids long. The germline CDR1 and CDR2 sequences are SGHRS and YFSETQ. CDR3 in DNA: TGCGCCAGCAGCTTGTTGAACGGACTTATCGACTCCTACGAGCAGTACTTC. This encodes CASSLLNGLIDSYEQYF.

This chain joins TRBV30 and TRBJ1-2; D may be TRBD1 (6 bases). V lost 1 base and J lost 2, with 14 bases in between. The CDR3 is 15 residues long. Germline V gives CDR1 GTSNPN, CDR2 SVGIG (reference sequence). The DNA for the CDR3 is TGTGCCTGGAGTGCCGCGGCAGGGGTCAACTATGGCTACACCTTC. This sequence encodes CAWSAAAGVNYGYTF. Full variable domain (remainder filled in from reference TRBV30 and TRBJ1-2): SQTIHQWPATLVQPVGSPLSLECTVEGTSNPNLYWYRQAAGRGLQLLFYSVGIGQISSEVPQNLSASRPQDRQFILSSKKLLLSDSGFYLCAWSAAAGVNYGYTFGSGTRLTVV.

V and J are TRBV7-2 and TRBJ1-6, with D hard to call. This CDR3 comprises 13 residues. The germline V gene encodes CDR1 SGHTA and CDR2 FQGNSA. Trimming took 7 bases from V and 7 from J, leaving 11 bases between them. The CDR3 spells CASTYRENSPLHF. As DNA, the CDR3 is TGTGCCAGCACCTATCGAGAAAATTCACCCCTCCACTTT. The variable domain in full, completed from reference TRBV7-2 and TRBJ1-6, reads GAGVSQSPSNKVTEKGKDVELRCDPISGHTALYWYRQSLGQGLEFLIYFQGNSAPDKSGLPSDRFSAERTGGSVSTLTIQRTQQEDSAVYLCASTYRENSPLHFGNGTRLTVT.

The CDR3, as DNA: TGTGCCTGGACCCAGGGACTAGCGGACAATGAGCAGTTCTTC. It codes for CAWTQGLADNEQFF. The V gene is TRBV30, the J gene TRBJ2-1; 11 nucleotides agree with TRBD2. V lost 4 bases, J lost 5 bases, and 4 bases stayed unmatched. The CDR3 is 14 amino acids. Germline assignment: CDR1 GTSNPN and CDR2 SVGIG (reference sequence).

The table lists this clone with a count of one. The chain links TRBV11-3 to TRBJ2-5; the match to TRBD2 covers 9 bases. CDR3 length: 19 residues. The junction had 19 bases not matched to a gene; V was cut back by 3 bases and J by 5 bases. Germline CDR1 and CDR2: SGHNT and YENEEA. Here the CDR3 DNA reads TGTGCCAGCAGCTTTCCGTTATGGCCTAGCGGGACCCTAAGGGAGACCCAGTACTTC. This encodes CASSFPLWPSGTLRETQYF.

J is TRBJ1-5 and V is TRBV6-5; D is ambiguous. Trimming removed 0 bases from V and 5 bases from J, with 8 bases in between. This CDR3 has 14 residues. CDR1 and CDR2 from the germline V gene are MNHEY and SVGAGI. The CDR3: CASSYSVLDQPQHF. CDR3 nucleotide sequence: TGTGCCAGCAGTTACTCCGTCCTAGATCAGCCCCAGCATTTT.

This clone was seen once. The chain couples TRBV18 to TRBJ1-5, with a possible D match to TRBD1 (6 bases). The CDR3 runs 15 residues. The germline CDR1 and CDR2 sequences are KGHSH and LQKENI. Trimming shortened V by 3 bases and J by 6 bases, and 15 bases separated the two germline ends. The CDR3 nucleotides are TGTGCCAGCTCACCCGGAGCAGGGGATCCTCAGCCCCAGCATTTT. Its protein product is CASSPGAGDPQPQHF.

The CDR3: CASSLDRGNTEAFF. In DNA form, the CDR3 reads TGTGCCAGCAGTTTGGACCGGGGGAACACTGAAGCTTTCTTT. The rearrangement joins TRBV28 to TRBJ1-1; D unresolved. The V end was cut by 3 bases, the J end by 1 base, with 9 bases between. The CDR3 has 14 residues. CDR1 and CDR2 from the germline V gene are MDHEN and SYDVKM.

The chain employs TRBV5-1 and TRBJ2-5; TRBD2 might be the D (5 bases). CDR1 is SGHRS and CDR2 is YFSETQ in the germline V gene. CDR3 size: 14 residues. V was shortened by 1 base and J by 2 bases, with 9 bases between the two germline ends. The CDR3 DNA reads as TGCGCCAGCAGCTTGCCGGGGTGGCAAGAGACCCAGTACTTC. Translated: CASSLPGWQETQYF.

V usage is TRBV10-3 and J usage is TRBJ1-1; D ambiguous. Germline-derived CDR1 and CDR2 are ENHRY and SYGVKD. Trimming stripped 11 bases from V and 3 bases from J, with 16 bases between. The CDR3 runs 13 residues. The CDR3 region is CASMVGEDTEAFF. In DNA, the CDR3 is TGTGCCTCCATGGTCGGGGAGGACACTGAAGCTTTCTTT.

The rearrangement uses TRBV6-5 and TRBJ1-2; 9 bases are a match to TRBD1. Germline V gene data show CDR1 as MNHEY and CDR2 as SVGAGI. There are 15 residues in the CDR3. V lost 6 bases and J lost 4; bases outside the gene matches: 9. CDR3 region: CASSPDRGWTYGYTF. CDR3 sequence (DNA): TGTGCCAGCAGCCCTGACAGGGGGTGGACCTATGGCTACACCTTC.

V gene TRBV9 combines with J gene TRBJ2-1; D gene ambiguous. The CDR3 loop spans 13 amino acids. Trimming took 1 base from V and 4 from J, leaving 6 bases between them. Germline V gives CDR1 SGDLS, CDR2 YYNGEE. The CDR3 region is CASSVTEYNEQFF. The CDR3 coding sequence is TGTGCCAGCAGCGTAACTGAGTACAATGAGCAGTTCTTC.

Regarding this clone: One end of the junction is discordant with germline, which a read error may explain. The V gene is TRBV4-1, the J gene TRBJ1-1, with 8 bases matching TRBD1. Germline V lookup: CDR1 MGHRA, CDR2 YSYEKL. This CDR3 has 18 amino acids. CDR3 bases: TGCGCCAGCAGCCAAGAGGTCAGGACAGGGAGCCTCTACACGGAAGCTTTCTTT. Residues: CASSQEVRTGSLYTEAFF.

This clone has a single count. The chain is built from TRBV6-5 and TRBJ2-5, with D perhaps matching TRBD1 (5 bases). Germline V gene data show CDR1 as MNHEY and CDR2 as SVGAGI. This CDR3 has 16 residues. Between the trimmed V and J ends, which lost 0 bases and 1 base, there was a span of 12 bases. The CDR3 is CASSYSTYTGQETQYF. The CDR3 DNA reads TGTGCCAGCAGTTACTCGACCTACACAGGCCAAGAGACCCAGTACTTC.

This rearrangement joins TRBV11-3 to TRBJ2-5, with 9 positions matching TRBD1. Germline-derived CDR1 and CDR2 are SGHNT and YENEEA. The CDR3 spans 13 residues. Losses at the gene ends were 5 bases for V and 6 bases for J; bases not matched to a gene: 4. The CDR3: CASSEDRGKTQYF. The CDR3 coding sequence is TGTGCCAGCAGCGAGGACAGGGGAAAGACCCAGTACTTC.